Listed below are T cell receptor beta chains from one sample, sequenced in a study of T cells in tuberculosis. The data were produced by immunoSEQ multiplex PCR, yet TCRdb's version contains in-frame clones alone and is incomplete. The sample has about 88,000 clones; roughly 91% are singletons. The source material was CD1b-GMM tetramer-negative cells sorted from PBMCs. These receptors were obtained from an adult woman with latent tuberculosis. Each CDR3 is given with its conserved first and last residue. A D gene is named only where the DNA matches it firmly. A row's size may be missing; if present it is once, few, many or a size class.

TRBJ1-2	.	TRBD1	TRBV7-2	CASSPRDRGPYGYTF	TGTGCCAGCAGCCCCCGGGACAGGGGCCCCTATGGCTACACCTTC
TRBJ1-1	.	.	TRBV7-9	CASSLGGREFPEAFF	TGTGCCAGCAGCTTAGGCGGCAGGGAATTTCCTGAAGCTTTCTTT
TRBJ2-3	.	TRBD1	TRBV7-8	CASSLTGALMYF	TGTGCCAGCAGCTTGACAGGGGCTTTAATGTATTTT
TRBJ2-1	.	.	TRBV19	CASSIGGVRSYNEQFF	TGTGCCAGTAGTATAGGCGGGGTGCGCTCCTACAATGAGCAGTTCTTC
TRBJ1-5	few	TRBD1	TRBV19	CASSPIDRDQPQHF	TGTGCCAGCAGTCCCATCGACAGGGACCAGCCCCAGCATTTT
TRBJ2-1	.	.	TRBV6-1	CASSDRSLFGGQFF	TGTGCCAGCAGTGACAGGAGCCTCTTCGGAGGGCAGTTCTTC
TRBJ2-2	.	.	TRBV5-1	CASSLSFDRKGTGELFF	TGCGCCAGCAGCTTGTCGTTTGACAGGAAGGGCACCGGGGAGCTGTTTTTT
TRBJ2-1	.	.	TRBV10-1	CASSRGTVNEQFF	TGCGCCAGCAGCCGGGGGACTGTCAATGAGCAGTTCTTC
TRBJ1-1	.	.	TRBV6-5	CASSRDSEVTEAFF	TGTGCCAGCAGTCGAGACTCCGAGGTCACTGAAGCTTTCTTT
TRBJ2-1	.	.	TRBV5-1	CASSLDPRNEQFF	TGCGCCAGCAGCTTGGATCCCCGCAATGAGCAGTTCTTC
TRBJ2-1	.	TRBD1	TRBV18	CASSQLPGQGTLLEGNEQFF	TGTGCCAGCTCACAACTACCGGGACAGGGAACCCTCCTGGAGGGGAATGAGCAGTTCTTC
TRBJ1-5	.	TRBD1	TRBV6-6	CASGATGGNQPQHF	TGTGCCAGCGGGGCAACAGGGGGAAATCAGCCCCAGCATTTT
TRBJ2-1	.	.	TRBV7-2	CASSPDSDNEQFF	TGTGCCAGCAGCCCCGACTCGGACAATGAGCAGTTCTTC
TRBJ1-4	.	.	TRBV7-8	CASSTGFNEKLFF	TGTGCCAGCAGTACAGGTTTTAATGAAAAACTGTTTTTT
TRBJ2-1	.	TRBD2	TRBV19	CASSPGGRPYNEQFF	TGTGCCAGTAGTCCGGGGGGTCGTCCCTACAATGAGCAGTTCTTC
TRBJ2-7	few	.	TRBV5-1	CASSLGQQGYEQYF	TGCGCCAGCAGCTTAGGCCAACAGGGCTACGAGCAGTACTTC
TRBJ2-1	.	.	TRBV30	CAWDKGHNEQFF	TGTGCCTGGGACAAGGGGCACAATGAGCAGTTCTTC
TRBJ1-2	few	.	TRBV10-3	CAINIDKTNYGYTF	TGTGCCATCAATATCGACAAGACTAACTATGGCTACACCTTC
TRBJ1-2	.	TRBD1	TRBV19	CASRQGSNYGYTF	TGTGCCAGCCGACAGGGGAGTAACTATGGCTACACCTTC
TRBJ1-1	.	.	TRBV9	CASSVVQGGTEAFF	TGTGCCAGCAGCGTAGTACAGGGAGGGACTGAAGCTTTCTTT
TRBJ2-2	.	.	TRBV10-1	CASSTDTYTGELFF	TGCGCCAGCAGCACTGACACCTACACCGGGGAGCTGTTTTTT
TRBJ2-3	.	.	TRBV19	CASSIGGGHGGQYF	TGTGCCAGTAGTATAGGGGGGGGACATGGTGGGCAGTATTTT
TRBJ1-4	.	.	TRBV28	CASSDRDGGYEKLFF	TGTGCCAGCAGTGACCGGGACGGGGGATACGAAAAACTGTTTTTT
TRBJ1-6	.	.	TRBV5-8	CASRRVENSPLHF	TGTGCCAGCAGGCGGGTCGAGAATTCACCCCTCCACTTT
TRBJ2-5	.	.	TRBV5-1	CASSLPLETQYF	TGCGCCAGCAGCTTGCCTCTAGAGACCCAGTACTTC
TRBJ1-1	.	.	TRBV7-3	CASSRVLNTEAFF	TGTGCCAGCAGCCGCGTCTTGAACACTGAAGCTTTCTTT
TRBJ2-1	.	TRBD2	TRBV11-3	CASSQRGFEQFF	TGTGCCAGCAGCCAGCGGGGCTTTGAGCAGTTCTTC
TRBJ2-2	.	.	TRBV27	CASSLGRKGELFF	TGTGCCAGCAGTTTAGGCAGGAAAGGGGAGCTGTTTTTT
TRBJ2-1	.	.	TRBV4-1	CASKTLGRGPQKQFF	TGCGCCAGCAAGACCCTTGGGCGGGGGCCCCAGAAGCAGTTCTTC
TRBJ2-5	.	.	TRBV19	CASSSRQGGWETQYF	TGTGCCAGTAGTTCACGACAGGGAGGATGGGAGACCCAGTACTTC
TRBJ2-5	.	TRBD2	TRBV6-1	CASSELAGRGTQYF	TGTGCCAGCAGTGAATTGGCAGGGAGGGGGACCCAGTACTTC
TRBJ1-2	.	.	TRBV9	CASSVDGGGYTF	TGTGCCAGCAGCGTAGACGGGGGGGGCTACACCTTC
TRBJ1-2	.	.	TRBV7-2	CASSQTGPRNYGYTF	TGTGCCAGCAGCCAGACAGGCCCGCGCAACTATGGCTACACCTTC
TRBJ2-5	.	TRBD2	TRBV7-9	CASSLNGRGVQETQYF	TGTGCCAGCAGCTTAAACGGGAGGGGGGTCCAAGAGACCCAGTACTTC
TRBJ2-7	.	TRBD1	TRBV7-6	CASSLKWLRTGVNEQYF	TGTGCCAGCAGCTTAAAATGGTTGAGGACAGGGGTGAACGAGCAGTACTTC
TRBJ2-5	.	.	TRBV28	CASSSPLGARETQYF	TGTGCCAGCAGTTCGCCCCTAGGGGCCAGGGAGACCCAGTACTTC
TRBJ1-6	.	.	TRBV19	CASNPRSGAYNSPLHF	TGTGCCAGTAATCCTCGCTCCGGGGCCTATAATTCACCCCTCCACTTT
TRBJ2-3	.	.	TRBV9	CASSRRTLGTDTQYF	TGTGCCAGCAGCCGGCGGACACTTGGCACAGATACGCAGTATTTT
TRBJ2-2	.	.	TRBV7-9	CASSTRQDRLQSNTGELFF	TGTGCCAGCAGCACGAGACAGGACCGCTTACAATCGAACACCGGGGAGCTGTTTTTT
TRBJ2-3	.	TRBD2	TRBV6-5	CASSYSVAGGADTQYF	TGTGCCAGCAGTTACAGCGTAGCGGGGGGGGCAGATACGCAGTATTTT
TRBJ1-5	.	.	TRBV27	CASSLSGGGYNQPQHF	TGTGCCAGCAGTTTATCAGGGGGGGGCTACAATCAGCCCCAGCATTTT
TRBJ2-7	.	TRBD1	TRBV19	CASSAESYPGTGTSEQYF	TGTGCCAGTAGTGCCGAATCATACCCCGGGACAGGGACGTCCGAGCAGTACTTC
TRBJ2-3	.	.	TRBV11-2	CASSLPLGDADTQYF	TGTGCCAGCAGCCTACCCTTAGGGGATGCAGATACGCAGTATTTT
TRBJ1-5	.	.	TRBV27	CASSRGTPSFQPQHF	TGTGCCAGCAGTAGGGGGACACCTTCCTTTCAGCCCCAGCATTTT
TRBJ1-1	.	.	TRBV19	CASSRLLNTEAFF	TGTGCCAGTTCGCGACTCCTCAACACTGAAGCTTTCTTT
TRBJ2-1	.	TRBD2	TRBV5-1	CASSLGLAGGNEQFF	TGCGCCAGCAGCTTGGGTCTAGCGGGGGGAAATGAGCAGTTCTTC
TRBJ2-3	.	.	TRBV14	CASSQTPYTQYF	TGTGCCAGCAGCCAGACTCCCTATACGCAGTATTTT
TRBJ1-2	.	TRBD1	TRBV28	CASSLPRQGAYGYTF	TGTGCCAGCAGTTTACCCCGACAGGGGGCCTATGGCTACACCTTC
TRBJ2-5	once	.	TRBV29-1	CSARDQTQYF	TGCAGCGCCAGGGATCAGACCCAGTACTTC
TRBJ1-2	.	TRBD1	TRBV27	CASAPGTGFNYGYTF	TGTGCCAGTGCCCCCGGGACAGGTTTTAACTATGGCTACACCTTC
TRBJ1-1	.	.	TRBV11-2	CASSPLRSMASGTEAFF	TGTGCCAGCAGCCCCTTAAGGTCGATGGCATCGGGCACTGAAGCTTTCTTT
TRBJ1-4	few	TRBD1	TRBV7-9	CASSLRQGDEKLFF	TGTGCCAGCAGCTTGAGACAGGGGGATGAAAAACTGTTTTTT
TRBJ2-1	.	TRBD2	TRBV12-5	CASGLAGSYNEQFF	TGTGCTAGTGGCTTAGCGGGCTCTTACAATGAGCAGTTCTTC
TRBJ2-1	.	TRBD1	TRBV19	CASSIEWDRGTEQFF	TGTGCCAGTAGTATAGAATGGGACAGGGGTACCGAGCAGTTCTTC
TRBJ1-2	.	.	TRBV6-1	CASSDHRQDNYGYTF	TGTGCCAGCAGTGACCACAGACAGGATAACTATGGCTACACCTTC
TRBJ1-5	.	.	TRBV30	CAWSPKVGGRLPNQPQHF	TGTGCCTGGAGCCCCAAGGTTGGTGGGCGCCTTCCCAATCAGCCCCAGCATTTT
TRBJ2-1	.	TRBD2	TRBV5-1	CASSLVSGGNFNEQFF	TGCGCCAGCAGCTTGGTTAGCGGGGGGAACTTCAATGAGCAGTTCTTC
TRBJ1-1	.	TRBD1	TRBV27	CASSPRLTGLGNTEAFF	TGTGCCAGCAGTCCACGGTTGACAGGGCTAGGGAACACTGAAGCTTTCTTT
TRBJ2-3	.	.	TRBV6-5	CASRRGWNTDTQYF	TGTGCCAGCAGAAGAGGGTGGAACACAGATACGCAGTATTTT